The 9 T cell receptor beta chains presented below share a single source sample, sequenced in a study of blood T cell repertoires in COVID-19. Assay used: immunoSEQ multiplex PCR; TCRdb lists only in-frame clones, some missing. The repertoire has roughly 72,000 clones, 75% to 90% of them found once; the top ten carry around 2.6%. Sequenced material: peripheral blood. These receptors all come from a human donor in a cohort sampled during active COVID-19.

This clone has more than one count but fewer than ten. The chain links TRBV13 to TRBJ2-3, with D maybe TRBD1 (5 bases). The V gene's germline CDR1 is PRHDT and CDR2 FYEKMQ (reference sequence). Trimming took off 5 bases at V and 2 bases at J, with 11 bases between the two ends. The CDR3 spans 14 residues. CDR3 amino acids: CASSRRQYTDTQYF. The CDR3 region has the DNA TGTGCCAGCAGCCGCCGACAGTACACAGATACGCAGTATTTT.

The V call is TRBV14, the J call TRBJ1-1, with D tentatively TRBD1 (6 bases). CDR3 size: 15 residues. CDR1 and CDR2 (germline): SGHDN, FVKESK. The V end lost 2 bases, the J end lost 0 bases, and 10 bases lay between the germline ends. The CDR3 sequence: CASSQLTGVNTEAFF. For the CDR3, the DNA is TGTGCCAGCAGCCAACTGACAGGTGTGAACACTGAAGCTTTCTTT.

V usage is TRBV29-1 and J usage is TRBJ1-1; TRBD1 might be the D (5 bases). V was pared by 6 bases and J by 5 bases, with 16 bases between. The CDR3 has 13 residues. Germline lookup yields CDR1 SQVTM and CDR2 ANQGSEA. CDR3 nucleotides: TGCAGCGTCCTTGGGGGGGGGAGAACTGAAGCTTTCTTT. Encoded protein: CSVLGGGRTEAFF. The full variable domain, completed using reference TRBV29-1 and TRBJ1-1, is SAVISQKPSRDICQRGTSLTIQCQVDSQVTMMFWYRQQPGQSLTLIATANQGSEATYESGFVIDKFPISRPNLTFSTLTVSNMSPEDSSIYLCSVLGGGRTEAFFGQGTRLTVV.

The V and J genes are TRBV4-2 and TRBJ2-7, with 9 bases lining up with TRBD2. Trimming removed 0 bases from V and 1 base from J; junction bases left unmatched: 4. CDR3 length: 16 residues. Germline V gene data show CDR1 as LGHNA and CDR2 as YNFKEQ. The CDR3 spells CASSQDQLAGSYEQYF. CDR3 DNA sequence: TGTGCCAGCAGCCAAGATCAACTAGCGGGTTCCTACGAGCAGTACTTC.

The chain recombines TRBV19 with TRBJ2-3; D remains unclear. The V and J ends lost 7 bases and 2 bases respectively, with 10 bases between them. This CDR3 is 13 amino acids long. Germline V gives CDR1 LNHDA, CDR2 SQIVND (reference sequence). The CDR3 DNA sequence: TGTGCCAGTAAAGCTAGATACACAGATACGCAGTATTTT. This sequence encodes CASKARYTDTQYF.

The chain carries TRBV19 and TRBJ1-2, with D possibly TRBD1 on 6 matching bases. V lost 8 bases and J 1 base, leaving 20 bases between the germline ends. The CDR3 is 16 amino acids. Per germline, CDR1 LNHDA and CDR2 SQIVND (reference sequence). CDR3 nucleotide sequence: TGTGCCAGTGGACCCGTCAGGGGTGGCGGTAACTATGGCTACACCTTC. Translated: CASGPVRGGGNYGYTF.

V and J are TRBV9 and TRBJ2-5; tentative D call: TRBD2 (6 bases). Germline-derived CDR1 and CDR2 are SGDLS and YYNGEE. The CDR3 has 16 residues. The ends were cut back, 0 bases at V and 5 bases at J, with 17 bases in the middle. The CDR3 nucleotides read TGTGCCAGCAGCGTAGCCGGGAGCCGCGCGGGGGAGACCCAGTACTTC. This translates into CASSVAGSRAGETQYF. Full variable domain (outside the CDR3, taken from reference TRBV9 and TRBJ2-5): DSGVTQTPKHLITATGQRVTLRCSPRSGDLSVYWYQQSLDQGLQFLIQYYNGEERAKGNILERFSAQQFPDLHSELNLSSLELGDSALYFCASSVAGSRAGETQYFGPGTRLLVL.

The chain employs TRBV29-1 and TRBJ2-7; maybe TRBD2 (6 bases). This CDR3 region has 12 residues. In germline, CDR1 is SQVTM, CDR2 ANQGSEA. Trimming removed 7 bases from V and 3 bases from J, with 13 bases in between. Written as DNA, the CDR3 is TGCAGCGCCGGGGACGGGGGCTACGAGCAGTACTTC. This translates into CSAGDGGYEQYF.

This clone was detected only once. The chain recombines TRBV6-5 with TRBJ1-1, with a weak D call TRBD1 (6 bases). The CDR3 has 14 residues. Trimming stripped 6 bases from V and 0 bases from J, with 11 bases between. Germline V gene data show CDR1 as MNHEY and CDR2 as SVGAGI. The CDR3 nucleotides read TGTGCCAGCAGATTAGGACAGATGAACACTGAAGCTTTCTTT. This encodes CASRLGQMNTEAFF.